This T cell receptor (beta chain) was documented in a study of T cells expressing NK-cell markers. Study results and limitations: The study found dominant NKG2C+ clonotypes at about 1.0-7.0% of CD8+ T cells in 5 or 6 donors. HCMV specificity of the expanded NKG2C+ T cell clones was not established. Several donors' CD3+CD56-NKG2C+ cells were dominated by the same clonotypes.

Germline V gene sequence: CDR1 SGHRS, CDR2 YFSETQ. This CDR3 is 15 amino acids long. TCRdb reprocessed the 5' RACE reads, keeping one entry per CDR3 protein, no DNA. In total, the table holds about 460,000 distinct CDR3 sequences. In the case of this clonotype: Antigen specificity is unknown.

This sequence was found in a woman between 50 and 59 years old in good health. This chain connects TRBV5-1 to TRBJ2-5; TCRdb proposes TRBD1, but this gene call is untestable without DNA. What was sequenced was blood T cells: a sorted CD56 or NKG2C T cell subset, CD4+ or CD8+ T cells, or bulk PBMC T cells (not recorded which). This CDR3 reads CASSGTIGVQETQYF.